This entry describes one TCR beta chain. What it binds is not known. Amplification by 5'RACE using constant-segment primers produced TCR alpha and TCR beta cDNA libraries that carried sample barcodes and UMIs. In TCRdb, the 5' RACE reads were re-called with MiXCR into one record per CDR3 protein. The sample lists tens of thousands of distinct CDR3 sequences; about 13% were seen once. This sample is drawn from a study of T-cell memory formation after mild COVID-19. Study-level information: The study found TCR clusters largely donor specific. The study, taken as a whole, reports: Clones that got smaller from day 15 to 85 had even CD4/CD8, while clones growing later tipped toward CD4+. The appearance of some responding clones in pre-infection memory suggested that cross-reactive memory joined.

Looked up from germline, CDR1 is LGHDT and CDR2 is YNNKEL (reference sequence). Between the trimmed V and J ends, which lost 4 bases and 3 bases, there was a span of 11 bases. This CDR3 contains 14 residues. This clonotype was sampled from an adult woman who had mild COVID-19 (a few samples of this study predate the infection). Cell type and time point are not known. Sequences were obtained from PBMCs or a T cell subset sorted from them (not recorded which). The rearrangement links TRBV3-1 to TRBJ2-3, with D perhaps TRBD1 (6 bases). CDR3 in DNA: TGTGCCAGCAGCCCGACAGGATTTACAGATACGCAGTATTTT. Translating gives CASSPTGFTDTQYF.